This T cell receptor (beta chain) is from a study of blood T cell repertoires in COVID-19. Study summary: Specimens from acute and convalescent COVID-19 originated in the United States, Italy and Spain. T cells, B-cell-depleted T cells, or PBMCs supplied cDNA or gDNA.

CDR3 size: 18 residues. V trimming: 4 bases; J trimming: 3 bases; junction bases outside the gene matches: 9. The germline V gene encodes CDR1 SNHLY and CDR2 FYNNEI. Per the authors' pipeline: Reference gene primer amplification yielded estimated nucleated cell counts. The method was immunoSEQ multiplex PCR; TCRdb's version includes in-frame clones alone and lacks a portion of them. That table furnishes V, J and clone size, whereas the DNA furnished D and trimming. The sample yields about 100,000 clones, 89% seen once. V is TRBV2 and J is TRBJ1-4, with 12 bases fitting TRBD1. The source material was peripheral blood. This sequence was found in a man between 40 and 49 years old with active or convalescent COVID-19. The CDR3 nucleotides read TGTGCCAGCAGTGGCCTCCCGGGACAGGGGGCAGCTAATGAAAAACTGTTTTTT. Its translation is CASSGLPGQGAANEKLFF.